The 6 T cell receptor beta chains below were found in one sample sequenced in a study of fetal regulatory T cell absence and autoimmunity. Sequencing used immunoSEQ multiplex PCR; TCRdb keeps in-frame clones, though not all of them. In the table there are some 44,000 clones, about 79% of which are singletons. Sample: cord blood. The receptors originated from a newborn boy with IPEX syndrome.

The V call is TRBV21-1, the J call TRBJ1-1. TRBV21-1 is deemed a pseudogene. This CDR3 is built from 15 residues. The CDR3 is CASSKGRGRNTEAFF. CDR3 bases: TGTGCCAGCAGCAAAGGACGGGGACGGAACACTGAAGCTTTCTTT.

The rearrangement links TRBV5-1 to TRBJ2-5; D is undetermined. The V gene's germline CDR1 is SGHRS and CDR2 YFSETQ. The CDR3 consists of 13 residues. V lost 1 base and J 3 bases, leaving 7 bases between the germline ends. CDR3 coding DNA: TGCGCCAGCAGCTTGATAGGCAAAGAGACCCAGTACTTC. Translating it yields CASSLIGKETQYF.

The rearrangement links TRBV30 to TRBJ2-7, with D tentatively TRBD1 or TRBD2 (5 bases each). Germline CDR1 is GTSNPN and CDR2 is SVGIG (reference sequence). The length of the CDR3 is 17 residues. V gave up 3 bases and J gave up 0 bases, with 21 bases separating them. CDR3: CAWSEIGAPRGSYEQYF. The DNA of the CDR3 is TGTGCCTGGAGCGAAATAGGGGCCCCGAGGGGCTCCTACGAGCAGTACTTC.

V is TRBV19 and J is TRBJ2-1; weak D call: TRBD1 (5 bases). The germline CDR1 and CDR2 sequences are LNHDA and SQIVND (reference sequence). Deletions cut 4 bases from V and 4 bases from J, with 14 bases between. This CDR3 has 15 amino acids. CDR3 in amino acids: CASSTEHGAYNEQFF. CDR3 DNA: TGTGCCAGTAGTACCGAACATGGGGCTTACAATGAGCAGTTCTTC.

This chain links TRBV4-3 with TRBJ2-1; D remains unclear. V shed 2 bases and J shed 0 bases, with 8 bases lying between them. Per the germline V gene, CDR1 is LGHNA and CDR2 is YSLEER. CDR3 length: 15 residues. CDR3 nucleotide sequence: TGCGCCAGCAGCCAAAGGGTAAGCTCCTACAATGAGCAGTTCTTC. Translation gives CASSQRVSSYNEQFF.

The genes are TRBV4-3 and TRBJ2-7; D is unresolved. The germline V gene encodes CDR1 LGHNA and CDR2 YSLEER. Trimming cost V 0 bases and J 0 bases, with 6 bases left between them. This CDR3 region has 14 residues. CDR3: CASSQDTLSYEQYF. CDR3 in DNA: TGCGCCAGCAGCCAAGATACACTCTCCTACGAGCAGTACTTC.